Listed below are T cell receptor beta chains from one sample, sequenced in a study of blood T cell repertoires in COVID-19. This table comes from immunoSEQ multiplex PCR, and its TCRdb copy is limited to in-frame clones, with some not included. Altogether around 98,000 clones are present, about 81% being singletons, with the ten largest covering less than 25%. Sequencing was done on a sample of peripheral blood. The origin of the receptors is a man between 65 and 80 years old with acute or convalescent COVID-19. Both conserved end residues are part of each CDR3.

>TRBV28|TRBJ1-2
CASSDGGHHYGYTF
>TRBV5-4|TRBJ1-2
CASSPYGGFNYGYTF
>TRBV2|TRBJ1-2
CASSAGYGYTF
>TRBV4-2|TRBJ1-4
CASSQESGRNEKLFF
>TRBV7-2|TRBJ2-7
CASSAGGFGEQYF
>TRBV2|TRBJ2-3
CASRERVSTDTQYF
>TRBV6-5|TRBJ1-5
CASRQVNNQPQHF
>TRBV3-1/TRBV3-2|TRBJ1-1
CASSQGGGSAFF
>TRBV9|TRBJ2-6
CASSTSNSGANVLTF
>TRBV29-1|TRBJ2-5
CSVGLARTFQETQYF
>TRBV6-2/TRBV6-3|TRBJ1-5
CASSYLAQGNQPQHF